These 6 T cell receptor beta chains originate from one sample sequenced in a study of blood T cell repertoires in COVID-19. TCRdb keeps only in-frame clones here, not all; method: immunoSEQ multiplex PCR. The table lists about 300,000 clones, roughly nine tenths of them singletons. Sequencing was performed on peripheral blood. Receptors originate from a man aged 18 to 29 who had recovered from COVID-19.

The chain joins TRBV5-1 to TRBJ2-2; 8 bases match TRBD1. Germline V gene data show CDR1 as SGHRS and CDR2 as YFSETQ. The CDR3 length is 14 residues. Trimming removed 0 bases from V and 5 bases from J; junction bases left unmatched: 0. The CDR3 loop is CASSLDRGTGELFF. The CDR3 region has the DNA TGCGCCAGCAGCTTGGACAGGGGGACCGGGGAGCTGTTTTTT.

The genes are TRBV7-3 and TRBJ2-6; no firm D call. The CDR3 has 15 amino acids. V gave up 4 bases and J gave up 1 base, with 8 bases separating them. CDR1 is SGHTA, CDR2 FQGTGA, per germline. The CDR3 DNA reads TGTGCCAGCAGCTCAGCGTCGTCTGGGGCCAACGTCCTGACTTTC. Encoded protein: CASSSASSGANVLTF.

The chain uses TRBV30 and TRBJ2-1; a possible D gene is TRBD2 (5 bases). The V and J ends lost 8 bases and 5 bases respectively, with 7 bases between them. Germline V CDR1 and CDR2: GTSNPN, SVGIG (reference sequence). The CDR3 runs to 10 residues. CDR3 DNA sequence: TGTGCCCTCGGGAACAATGAGCAGTTCTTC. Translated: CALGNNEQFF.

The V call is TRBV30, the J call TRBJ2-5, with D tentatively TRBD1 (6 bases). The CDR3 has 15 amino acids. CDR1 is GTSNPN and CDR2 is SVGIG in the germline V gene (reference sequence). The V end lost 4 bases, the J end lost 4 bases, and 19 bases lay between the germline ends. In DNA form, the CDR3 reads TGTGCCTGGACCCGAGGCCTAGTGGGGGCAGAGACCCAGTACTTC. Its protein is CAWTRGLVGAETQYF.

This clone was counted a single time. J is TRBJ2-7 and V is TRBV27; D may be TRBD2 (5 bases). With 1 base removed from V and 2 bases from J, the gap between germline ends came to 9 bases. The CDR3 loop spans 14 amino acids. The germline gives CDR1 MNHEY, CDR2 SMNVEV (reference sequence). The CDR3 DNA reads as TGTGCCAGCAGTTTATATCCGGGGACCTACGAGCAGTACTTC. This gives the protein CASSLYPGTYEQYF.

In DNA, the CDR3 is TGTGCCAGCAGTGACGGGACAGCCCCTTACAATGAGCAGTTCTTC. It encodes CASSDGTAPYNEQFF. The rearrangement joins TRBV6-4 to TRBJ2-1, with 7 positions matching TRBD1. Losses at the gene ends were 2 bases for V and 4 bases for J; bases not matched to a gene: 5. Germline V gives CDR1 MRHNA, CDR2 SNTAGT. The CDR3 sequence is 15 residues long.